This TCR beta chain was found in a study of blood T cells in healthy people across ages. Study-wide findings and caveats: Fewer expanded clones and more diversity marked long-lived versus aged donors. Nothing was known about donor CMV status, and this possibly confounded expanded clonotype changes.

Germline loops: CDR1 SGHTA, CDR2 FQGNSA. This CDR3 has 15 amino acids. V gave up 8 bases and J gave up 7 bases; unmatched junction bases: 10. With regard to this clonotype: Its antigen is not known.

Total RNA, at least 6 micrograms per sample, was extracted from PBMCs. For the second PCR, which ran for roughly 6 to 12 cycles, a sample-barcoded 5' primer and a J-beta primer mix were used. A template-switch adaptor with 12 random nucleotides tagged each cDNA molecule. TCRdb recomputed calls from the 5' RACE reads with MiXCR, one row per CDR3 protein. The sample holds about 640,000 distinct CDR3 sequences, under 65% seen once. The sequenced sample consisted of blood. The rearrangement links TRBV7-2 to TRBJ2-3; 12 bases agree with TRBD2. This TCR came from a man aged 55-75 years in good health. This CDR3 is CASGGLAGGLNTQYF. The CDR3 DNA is TGTGCCAGCGGGGGTCTAGCGGGGGGGTTGAATACGCAGTATTTT.